This T cell receptor beta chain was identified during a study of monozygotic twins with inflammatory bowel disease. A word on this clonotype: Antigen: not known.

Amplification of TCRalpha and TCRbeta cDNA involved two nested PCRs that ran for roughly 17 and 9 cycles. With the 5' RACE reads reprocessed, TCRdb shows one record per CDR3 protein and no DNA. The table lists about 300,000 distinct CDR3 sequences. The study's findings and limits: Among IBD patients, fewer clonotypes were shared with others than among healthy twins, especially with disease activity.

Germline V gene lookup returns CDR1 SGHRS and CDR2 YFSETQ. There are 15 residues in the CDR3. Per donor there was one draw, yielding a blood sample of about 2.4 ml. The chain couples TRBV5-1 to TRBJ2-1. The TCR originated in a human donor with ulcerative colitis or Crohn's disease, or a healthy co-twin of an affected twin (not recorded which). The sample comprised blood. The CDR3 loop reads CASSDGTPRTNEQFF.